This is a list of T cell receptor beta chains from one sample in a study of shared T cell receptors in the human thymus. The assay was immunoSEQ multiplex PCR, and TCRdb's table has in-frame clones only and misses some. This sample has 700,000 or so clones; 70% to 90% occur once, and the top ten carry more than 0.01%. These same records also appear under a second study, on human thymus T cells.

Material: thymocytes. All receptors derive from a girl under three years old with a congenital heart defect. Both conserved end residues are part of each CDR3. The D gene is left open where the match is weak. Clone size is given for some rows only: seen once, a few or many times, or a class if the clone is expanded.

D	size	length	J	V	CDR3	DNA
-	few	16	TRBJ2-7	TRBV7-8	CASSSPLGPSSYEQYF	TGTGCCAGCAGCTCACCCCTAGGCCCGAGCTCCTACGAGCAGTACTTC
-	few	15	TRBJ2-5	TRBV14	CASSRGEKAGETQYF	TGTGCCAGCAGCCGTGGGGAGAAGGCGGGGGAGACCCAGTACTTC
TRBD1	-	13	TRBJ1-6	TRBV28	CASSLQGASPLHF	TGTGCCAGCAGTTTACAGGGGGCTTCACCCCTCCACTTT
TRBD1	-	15	TRBJ1-5	TRBV5-5	CASSDRGLGNQPQHF	TGTGCCAGCTCCGACAGGGGTTTGGGCAATCAGCCCCAGCATTTT
-	-	14	TRBJ2-1	TRBV4-1	CASSQNLAGYEQFF	TGCGCCAGCAGCCAGAACCTAGCTGGCTATGAGCAGTTCTTC
-	few	17	TRBJ2-7	TRBV19	CASSSGAGQLPTYEQYF	TGTGCCAGTAGTAGTGGGGCAGGCCAACTCCCTACCTACGAGCAGTACTTC
TRBD2	-	19	TRBJ2-1	TRBV5-1	CASSPQNSGGPRINNEQFF	TGCGCCAGCAGTCCACAAAATAGCGGGGGGCCCCGAATAAACAATGAGCAGTTCTTC
TRBD2	-	17	TRBJ2-1	TRBV7-9	CASSLGGTSGGNNEQFF	TGTGCCAGCAGCTTAGGAGGGACTAGCGGGGGGAACAATGAGCAGTTCTTC
TRBD1	-	15	TRBJ1-2	TRBV4-1	CASSQGLGQDYGYTF	TGCGCCAGCAGCCAAGGGCTAGGACAGGACTATGGCTACACCTTC
TRBD1	-	14	TRBJ1-5	TRBV15	CATRPDRSNQPQHF	TGTGCCACCAGACCGGACAGGAGCAATCAGCCCCAGCATTTT
-	-	18	TRBJ1-2	TRBV7-9	CASSLEESALTGCYGYTF	TGTGCCAGCAGCTTAGAGGAGTCCGCACTAACAGGATGCTATGGCTACACCTTC
-	-	14	TRBJ1-1	TRBV2	CASSQNLESTEAFF	TGTGCCAGCAGTCAGAACCTGGAGAGCACTGAAGCTTTCTTT
TRBD1	-	12	TRBJ2-7	TRBV5-5	CASSEGTGIPYF	TGTGCCAGCAGCGAAGGGACAGGTATACCGTACTTC
TRBD1	once	20	TRBJ2-3	TRBV5-1	CASSLGNVPGQGLRADTQYF	TGCGCCAGCAGCTTGGGAAACGTCCCGGGACAGGGATTAAGAGCAGATACGCAGTATTTT
-	-	15	TRBJ1-1	TRBV15	CATRTNVKMNTEAFF	TGTGCCACCAGGACTAATGTAAAGATGAACACTGAAGCTTTCTTT
-	few	15	TRBJ1-2	TRBV6-4	CASSDSTQDNYGYTF	TGTGCCAGCAGTGACTCGACACAGGATAACTATGGCTACACCTTC
-	-	14	TRBJ2-7	TRBV10-1	CASSDGTQHYEQYF	TGCGCCAGCAGTGACGGGACTCAACACTACGAGCAGTACTTC
-	-	18	TRBJ1-1	TRBV27	CASSFSPYLAGLGTEAFF	TGTGCCAGCAGTTTCTCCCCTTATCTCGCAGGGCTAGGCACTGAAGCTTTCTTT
TRBD2	-	17	TRBJ2-2	TRBV11-3	CASSRAQIAGKTGELFF	TGTGCCAGCAGCCGCGCGCAGATAGCGGGGAAGACCGGGGAGCTGTTTTTT
TRBD2	-	15	TRBJ2-3	TRBV5-4	CASSFSGLNTDTQYF	TGTGCCAGCAGCTTTAGCGGGCTAAACACAGATACGCAGTATTTT
-	once	16	TRBJ1-4	TRBV18	CASSRPRGRWSEKLFF	TGTGCCAGCTCACGGCCCCGAGGGCGGTGGAGTGAAAAACTGTTTTTT